These T cell receptor beta chains were read from a single sample in a study of blood T cells in healthy people across ages. TCRdb re-derived calls from the 5' RACE reads in MiXCR, one entry per CDR3 protein. The sample holds under 2,000,000 distinct CDR3 sequences, around half seen once. The sample was blood. These receptors were collected from a woman aged 40 to 49 in good health. The CDR3 runs from the conserved cysteine through the conserved F or W. A D gene is named only where the DNA matches it firmly. The size of a clone is reported for some rows only, either as once, few or many, or as a class for expanded clones.

>-|TRBJ2-1|TRBV20-1|-
CSATTLGEQFF
TGCAGTGCCACTACTCTTGGTGAGCAGTTCTTC
>-|TRBJ1-2|TRBV9|few
CASSALAGGGYTF
TGTGCCAGCAGCGCCCTAGCAGGAGGGGGCTACACCTTC
>-|TRBJ2-1|TRBV18|-
CASSPLTPSSRSSYNEQFF
TGTGCCAGCTCACCCCTGACCCCGAGCTCCCGAAGCTCCTACAATGAGCAGTTCTTC
>TRBD2|TRBJ2-7|TRBV29-1|few
CSALRGVSGYEQYF
TGCAGCGCCCTACGGGGGGTAAGTGGCTACGAGCAGTACTTC
>TRBD1|TRBJ2-3|TRBV20-1|-
CGATDRAKDGTDTQYF
TGCGGTGCTACCGACAGGGCAAAGGATGGCACAGATACGCAGTATTTT
>-|TRBJ2-3|TRBV27|-
CASSPRTTYLYF
TGTGCCAGCAGTCCCCGGACTACCTATCTGTATTTT
>TRBD2|TRBJ2-1|TRBV5-1|-
CASSLEERGGYNEQFF
TGCGCCAGCAGCTTGGAGGAGCGGGGGGGGTACAATGAGCAGTTCTTC
>-|TRBJ2-3|TRBV7-2|-
CASSLGWTPGGTDTQYF
TGTGCCAGCAGCTTAGGCTGGACGCCAGGGGGCACAGATACGCAGTATTTT
>-|TRBJ1-2|TRBV20-1|few
CSAMTSLGYTF
TGCAGTGCAATGACTTCTCTTGGCTACACCTTC
>-|TRBJ1-1|TRBV6-6|-
CASRKGIENTEAFF
TGTGCCAGCAGAAAAGGCATAGAGAACACTGAAGCTTTCTTT
>-|TRBJ1-2|TRBV12-3/TRBV12-4|few
CASSLAGTAYGYTF
TGTGCCAGCAGTTTGGCAGGGACGGCTTATGGCTACACCTTC
>-|TRBJ1-3|TRBV7-9|-
CASSLYSSGNTIYF
TGTGCCAGCAGCCTATATAGTTCCGGCAACACCATATATTTT
>-|TRBJ2-3|TRBV20-1|few
CSAIDDKNRDCTQYF
TGCAGTGCTATTGATGACAAAAACAGAGACTGTACGCAGTATTTT
>-|TRBJ2-5|TRBV9|few
CASSVGGVGETQYF
TGTGCCAGCAGCGTAGGAGGGGTGGGGGAGACCCAGTACTTC
>-|TRBJ2-1|TRBV5-1|-
CASSPDGTDNEQFF
TGCGCCAGCAGCCCTGATGGGACGGACAATGAGCAGTTCTTC
>-|TRBJ2-7|TRBV6-1|few
CASSPDGGIYEQYF
TGTGCCAGCAGTCCCGACGGGGGCATTTACGAGCAGTACTTC
>-|TRBJ2-1|TRBV28|few
CASSLRASEQFF
TGTGCCAGCAGTTTACGGGCTTCGGAGCAGTTCTTC
>TRBD1|TRBJ2-7|TRBV28|-
CASSLSGTGAGYEQYF
TGTGCCAGCAGTTTGTCTGGGACAGGGGCAGGATACGAGCAGTACTTC
>-|TRBJ2-3|TRBV15|-
CATSGRSGTLTDTQYF
TGTGCCACCAGCGGCCGCAGTGGGACCCTCACAGATACGCAGTATTTT
>-|TRBJ2-3|TRBV4-1|-
CASSQEGGGTSTDTQYF
TGCGCCAGCAGCCAAGAAGGAGGAGGGACTAGCACAGATACGCAGTATTTT
>TRBD2|TRBJ2-1|TRBV7-9|-
CASTELPGLAGALMVDEQFF
TGTGCCAGCACCGAGCTACCGGGACTAGCGGGGGCCTTAATGGTTGATGAGCAGTTCTTC
>-|TRBJ1-2|TRBV28|few
CASSHERGARYDGYTF
TGTGCCAGCAGCCACGAGCGGGGGGCCCGGTACGATGGCTACACCTTC
>-|TRBJ2-1|TRBV28|few
CASREWVDPNEQFF
TGTGCCAGCAGGGAATGGGTTGACCCCAATGAGCAGTTCTTC